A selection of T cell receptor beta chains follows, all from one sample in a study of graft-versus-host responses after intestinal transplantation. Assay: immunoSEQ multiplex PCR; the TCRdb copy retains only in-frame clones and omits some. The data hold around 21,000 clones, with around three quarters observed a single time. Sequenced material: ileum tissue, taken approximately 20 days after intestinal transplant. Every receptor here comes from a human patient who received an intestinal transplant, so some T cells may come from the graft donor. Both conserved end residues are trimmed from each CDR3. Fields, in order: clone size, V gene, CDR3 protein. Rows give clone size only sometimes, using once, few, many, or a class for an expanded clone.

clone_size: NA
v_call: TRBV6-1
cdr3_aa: ASSELRGSYNEQF

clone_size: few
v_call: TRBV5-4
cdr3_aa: ASSFRQGEGTEAF

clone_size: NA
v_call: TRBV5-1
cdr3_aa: ASSSHTTRSHNEQF

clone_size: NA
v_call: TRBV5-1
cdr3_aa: ASSLLTTGSEEKLF

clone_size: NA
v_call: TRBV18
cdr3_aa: ASSQTRGRAAF

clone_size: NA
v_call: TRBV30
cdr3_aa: AWGTGSSEQY

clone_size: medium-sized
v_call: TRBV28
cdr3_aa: ASIPSHDRTGNTIY

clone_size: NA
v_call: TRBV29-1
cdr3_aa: SVVLGGGYYEQY

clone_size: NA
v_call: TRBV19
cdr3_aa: ASSATSGSFADTQY

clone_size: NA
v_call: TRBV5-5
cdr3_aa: ASSLESFYYEQY

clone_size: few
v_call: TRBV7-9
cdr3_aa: ASSEGLAGNEQF

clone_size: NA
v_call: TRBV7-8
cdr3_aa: ASSPRVDLAIHEQY

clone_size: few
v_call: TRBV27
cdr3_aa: ASSPEGGGYT

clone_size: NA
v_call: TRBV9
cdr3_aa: ASSGGQGGFETQY

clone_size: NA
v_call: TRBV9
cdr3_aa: ASSVGSGGSYEQY

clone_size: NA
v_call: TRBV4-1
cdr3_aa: ASSQEDSVYGYT